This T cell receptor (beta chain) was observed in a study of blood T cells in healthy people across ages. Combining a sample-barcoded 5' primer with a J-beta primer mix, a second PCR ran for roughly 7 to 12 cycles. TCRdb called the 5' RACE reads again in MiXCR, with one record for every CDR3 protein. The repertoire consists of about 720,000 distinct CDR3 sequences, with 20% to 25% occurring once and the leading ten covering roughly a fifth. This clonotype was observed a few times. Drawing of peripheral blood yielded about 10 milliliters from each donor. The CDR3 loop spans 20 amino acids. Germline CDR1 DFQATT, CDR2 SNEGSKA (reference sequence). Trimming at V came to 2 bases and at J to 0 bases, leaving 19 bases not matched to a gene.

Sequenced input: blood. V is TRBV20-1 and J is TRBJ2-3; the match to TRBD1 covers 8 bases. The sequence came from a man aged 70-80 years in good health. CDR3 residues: CSARSAPDRGLPTSTDTQYF. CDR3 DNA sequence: TGCAGTGCTAGATCCGCTCCCGACAGGGGATTACCTACTAGCACAGATACGCAGTATTTT.